One sample yielded the 19 T cell receptor beta chains listed below, sequenced in a study of T cell clones after liver transplantation. Libraries were prepared by immunoSEQ multiplex PCR; TCRdb keeps only in-frame clonotypes and omits some of them. This table has approximately 6,000 clones, 70% to 85% appearing once. Material: CD8+ T cells from blood, obtained 24 months after liver transplant. The source is a human patient who received a liver transplant. The T cells may come from the graft donor.

The rearrangement joins TRBV27 to TRBJ1-2, with TRBD1 as a possible D gene (5 bases). The CDR3 is 14 residues long. The V gene lost 2 bases and the J gene lost 0 bases, with 7 bases spanning the gap. Germline values: CDR1 MNHEY, CDR2 SMNVEV (reference sequence). The CDR3 DNA sequence: TGTGCCAGCAGTTTACAGGGAGCTAACTATGGCTACACCTTC. Amino acid sequence: CASSLQGANYGYTF.

The V call is TRBV6-5, the J call TRBJ2-7, with 11 bases aligning to TRBD1. The germline V gene encodes CDR1 MNHEY and CDR2 SVGAGI. CDR3 size: 15 residues. With 2 bases clipped from V and 5 bases from J, the junction kept 5 bases outside the gene matches. DNA for the CDR3: TGTGCCAGCAGTTACCCGGACAGGGGGCATCACGAGCAGTACTTC. Its protein product is CASSYPDRGHHEQYF.

This rearrangement joins TRBV11-2 to TRBJ2-7; TRBD1 is a possible D gene (6 bases). The length of the CDR3 is 19 residues. Germline CDR1 reads SGHAT; CDR2 reads FQNNGV. V gave up 1 base and J gave up 3 bases, with 25 bases separating them. The CDR3 sequence: CASSLVLGTTPHMGYEQYF. For the CDR3, the DNA is TGTGCCAGCAGCTTAGTATTAGGGACAACCCCCCATATGGGCTACGAGCAGTACTTC.

This clone was seen just once. J is TRBJ2-7 and V is TRBV18; 11 positions agree with TRBD2. Germline V gene lookup returns CDR1 KGHSH and CDR2 LQKENI. This CDR3 comprises 16 residues. J was trimmed by 5 bases and V by 0 bases; bases with no gene match: 6. For the CDR3, the DNA is TGTGCCAGCTCACCACCGATAGCGGGAGGGCCCCACGAGCAGTACTTC. Translation: CASSPPIAGGPHEQYF.

Only one count was recorded for this clone. This chain joins TRBV7-9 and TRBJ1-2; D unresolved. Germline CDR1 SEHNR, CDR2 FQNEAQ (reference sequence). The V end was cut by 5 bases, the J end by 3 bases, with 10 bases between. CDR3 size: 13 residues. CDR3 nucleotide sequence: TGTGCCAGCAGCCACGACCTAGACTATGGCTACACCTTC. Its translation: CASSHDLDYGYTF.

This chain joins TRBV19 and TRBJ2-1, with TRBD2 identical over 9 bases. CDR3 length equals 15 residues. The germline V gene has CDR1 LNHDA and CDR2 SQIVND (reference sequence). Unmatched junction bases numbered 8, after V lost 5 bases and J lost 6 bases. The CDR3 region is CASSFLAGLGNEQFF. The CDR3 bases are TGTGCCAGTAGTTTTCTAGCGGGATTAGGCAATGAGCAGTTCTTC.

CDR3 in amino acids: CSVEHLRGTDTQYF. CDR3 nucleotides: TGCAGCGTTGAACATCTCAGGGGCACAGATACGCAGTATTTT. V is TRBV29-1 and J is TRBJ2-3; weak D call: TRBD1 (5 bases). The germline V gene encodes CDR1 SQVTM and CDR2 ANQGSEA. With 2 bases removed from V and 1 base from J, the gap between germline ends came to 10 bases. The CDR3 length is 14 residues.

This chain links TRBV13 with TRBJ2-3; 7 nucleotides agree with TRBD1. V trimming: 5 bases; J trimming: 7 bases; junction bases outside the gene matches: 6. The CDR3 consists of 13 residues. Germline CDR1 PRHDT, CDR2 FYEKMQ (reference sequence). This CDR3 is CASSLQGTNTQYF. In DNA, the CDR3 is TGTGCCAGCAGCCTACAGGGGACCAATACGCAGTATTTT.

V gene TRBV6-5 combines with J gene TRBJ1-2, with 7 bases lining up with TRBD1. Germline trimming cut 8 bases from V and 4 bases from J; bases unmatched to any gene: 10. This CDR3 is 14 amino acids long. Germline V lookup: CDR1 MNHEY, CDR2 SVGAGI. CDR3 sequence (DNA): TGTGCCAGCGGACGGGACAGCGCTTTCTATGGCTACACCTTC. It codes for CASGRDSAFYGYTF.

By share, this clone counts as large. The rearrangement links TRBV6-5 to TRBJ1-2; D is possibly TRBD1 (5 bases). The CDR3 contains 16 residues. Deletions cut 4 bases from V and 2 bases from J, with 17 bases between. Germline V CDR1 and CDR2: MNHEY, SVGAGI. CDR3 protein: CASSFVTGTGNYGYTF. The CDR3 region has the DNA TGTGCCAGCAGTTTCGTCACCGGGACGGGGAACTATGGCTACACCTTC.

V is TRBV20-1 and J is TRBJ2-5; D unclear. The end of the DNA aligns better with TRBJ2-7, so the J call may be wrong. The CDR3 length is 10 residues. CDR1 and CDR2 from the germline V gene are DFQATT and SNEGSKA (reference sequence). Written as DNA, the CDR3 is TGCAGTGCTCCCTATTACGAGCAGTACTTC. This gives the protein CSAPYYEQYF.

The chain employs TRBV5-1 and TRBJ2-3; D remains ambiguous. This CDR3 contains 14 residues. Germline V CDR1 and CDR2: SGHRS, YFSETQ. V was clipped by 0 bases and J by 1 base, with 6 bases between them. The DNA of the CDR3 is TGCGCCAGCAGCTTGGGGGTACGCACAGATACGCAGTATTTT. Its protein product is CASSLGVRTDTQYF.

The CDR3 DNA reads as TGTGCCAGCAGCGCAGGGATTATAGCCCAGCATTTT. Its translation: CASSAGIIAQHF. This chain connects TRBV7-9 to TRBJ1-5; a weak D match, TRBD1 (5 bases). The germline V gene encodes CDR1 SEHNR and CDR2 FQNEAQ (reference sequence). The CDR3 covers 12 residues. Trimming removed 5 bases from V and 11 bases from J, with 13 bases in between.

CDR3 loop: CASSQTGGLAGGPTDTQYF. For the CDR3, the DNA is TGTGCCAGCAGCCAGACAGGGGGTCTAGCGGGAGGGCCAACAGATACGCAGTATTTT. The chain uses TRBV7-2 and TRBJ2-3, with 12 bases aligning to TRBD2. The J segment lost 3 bases and the V segment lost 5 bases, leaving 15 bases of the junction unmatched. This CDR3 region has 19 residues. Per the germline V gene, CDR1 is SGHTA and CDR2 is FQGNSA. The complete variable domain, with remaining parts taken from reference TRBV7-2 and TRBJ2-3, reads GAGVSQSPSNKVTEKGKDVELRCDPISGHTALYWYRQSLGQGLEFLIYFQGNSAPDKSGLPSDRFSAERTGGSVSTLTIQRTQQEDSAVYLCASSQTGGLAGGPTDTQYFGPGTRLTVL.

The chain uses TRBV5-1 and TRBJ1-5, with D possibly matching TRBD1 (6 bases). The CDR3 extends over 15 amino acids. Trimming stripped 5 bases from V and 0 bases from J, with 12 bases between. Germline V lookup: CDR1 SGHRS, CDR2 YFSETQ. The CDR3 sequence: CASRKNRDSNQPQHF. The CDR3 DNA sequence: TGCGCCAGCAGAAAAAACAGGGATAGCAATCAGCCCCAGCATTTT. The variable domain in full, with the rest retrieved from reference TRBV5-1 and TRBJ1-5, is KAGVTQTPRYLIKTRGQQVTLSCSPISGHRSVSWYQQTPGQGLQFLFEYFSETQRNKGNFPGRFSGRQFSNSRSEMNVSTLELGDSALYLCASRKNRDSNQPQHFGDGTRLSIL.

The chain recombines TRBV4-3 with TRBJ2-5; possibly TRBD1 for D (6 bases). V was pared by 0 bases and J by 3 bases, with 8 bases between. The CDR3 extends over 14 amino acids. The germline gives CDR1 LGHNA, CDR2 YSLEER. CDR3 sequence reads: CASSQDRTEETQYF. CDR3 in DNA: TGCGCCAGCAGCCAAGATCGGACAGAAGAGACCCAGTACTTC.

The genes are TRBV9 and TRBJ2-7; no firm D call. This CDR3 comprises 14 residues. Trimming removed 2 bases from V and 0 bases from J, with 9 bases in between. Germline loops: CDR1 SGDLS, CDR2 YYNGEE. CDR3 coding DNA: TGTGCCAGCAGCGTTGGCGGAAGCTCCTACGAGCAGTACTTC. Translated: CASSVGGSSYEQYF.

Concerning this clone itself: The junction shows a germline mismatch at one end, possibly a read error. The V and J genes are TRBV19 and TRBJ2-7, with 9 bases identical to TRBD1. The CDR3 loop spans 17 amino acids. Germline V lookup: CDR1 LNHDA, CDR2 SQIVND (reference sequence). CDR3 amino acids: CASSSIGAGQGIEEQCF. CDR3 nucleotides: TGTGCCAGTAGTTCTATTGGAGCGGGACAGGGTATAGAGGAGCAGTGCTTC. The full variable domain, rest sourced from reference TRBV19 and TRBJ2-7, is DGGITQSPKYLFRKEGQNVTLSCEQNLNHDAMYWYRQDPGQGLRLIYYSQIVNDFQKGDIAEGYSVSREKKESFPLTVTSAQKNPTAFYLCASSSIGAGQGIEEQCFGPGTRLTVT.

The chain joins TRBV19 to TRBJ1-1; D not certain. CDR1 LNHDA and CDR2 SQIVND come from the germline V gene (reference sequence). The CDR3 sequence is 12 residues long. The ends were cut back, 1 base at V and 7 bases at J, with 7 bases in the middle. The CDR3 bases are TGTGCCAGTAGTATAGGGGGATTTGAAGCTTTCTTT. It specifies CASSIGGFEAFF.